The entry below describes one T cell receptor beta chain. Its antigen is currently not known. No base-level quality is on record; no much larger clone is a single base apart. This sample stems from a study of cytomegalovirus exposure and HLA in healthy donors (dated by TCRdb to the late 2010s). With regard to the full study: An earlier analysis of roughly 610 of the donors reported 250 to 300 Gb of sequence data and 90 million to 120 million unique TCR beta sequences obtained from about 200 million T cells. In addition to the first cohort of 666 subjects, a separate validation cohort of 120 different subjects was used. HLA typing included class I and class II loci at four-digit resolution. Typing coverage varied by locus: roughly 629-640 donors for A, B, C, DRB1 and DQB1; 500 to 550 for DQA1; about 600 for DPA1; more than 450 for DPB1. An earlier analysis of some 500 of the donors applied high-throughput TCR beta sequencing to assess whether each TCR beta V gene segment acted as functional or pseudogenic. Across approximately 420 genotyped donors of the cohort, an average of about 250,000 unique TCR beta nucleotide sequences per donor were sequenced, and 15% to 20% of those sequences were non-productive. Several DR-DQ haplotypes were handled as single units for association and clustering, since linkage in the cohort was strong. Approximately 300 gigabases of sequencing data and around 85 million unique TCR sequences made up an early release that covered 500 to 650 HLA-typed donors. All discovery cohort repertoires had been generated on a single sequencing platform. In a later analysis, previously published TCR beta repertoires from fewer than 750 donors were re-analyzed and high-resolution HLA genotyping was added so that TCR occurrence patterns could be studied. The genetic ancestry cluster associated with self-reported Caucasian donors included about 84% of the approximately 430 genotyped donors. Rather than using new phenotypic data, the later analysis identified candidate immune exposures from TCR beta sequences and from how often those sequences occurred across donors. Donor age, sex, ethnicity and CMV serostatus were compiled alongside the repertoire data. The study was designed to test whether signatures of past pathogen exposure could be identified by cataloging public T cell receptors. In a later genetic analysis, genome-wide SNP genotypes for about three fifths of the 666 donors were used, and that subset was treated as a discovery cohort. High-throughput TCR immunosequencing, statistical association of individual TCRs with disease status, and machine learning were combined to predict cytomegalovirus infection status. The study profiled the T cell repertoires of 500 to 800 subjects by immunosequencing and related them to cytomegalovirus serostatus. Study-wide conclusions, independent of this receptor: Because HLA typing was unavailable for some donors at each locus, only the typed subset was used in association tests. Presence/absence analyses assumed roughly uniform sequencing depth across donors, an assumption that may not hold. A further reported finding was that TCR beta sequences accurately predicted the HLA-A and HLA-B alleles for most subjects in the first cohort. Broadly in line with IMGT annotations, most TCR beta V segments showed up in productive rearrangements about 87% or about 30% of the time in an earlier analysis of several hundred of the donors. Because counts were too low, 15 to 20 rarely observed V segments, including chromosome 9 orphons, were excluded from the earlier analysis of some 540 of the donors. According to a later genetic analysis, donors in an Asian-associated ancestry cluster had fewer N-insertions in productive TCRs than the approximately 630-donor mean. In this cohort, only TCR beta chains were sequenced, and detectable features were limited by the absence of alpha or paired-chain data. When HLA alleles, especially DR and DQ, strongly co-occurred, attributing TCR associations to individual alleles was difficult. In both the original and validation cohorts, the classifier was reported to diagnose cytomegalovirus status with high specificity and sensitivity. The only immune exposure information available for the cohort was CMV serostatus. Because the 87-base-pair reads could not distinguish some IMGT-functional V segments, including TRBV6-2 and TRBV6-3, those segments were excluded. At a false discovery rate of 0.05, a later analysis linked about 16,000 TCR beta sequences to specific HLA alleles. Correlated functional status among segregating V segments might reflect linkage disequilibrium, but an unknown experimental factor could not be ruled out. In a later analysis, HLA-associated TCR beta chains showed more clonal expansion and lower generation probabilities than non-associated chains that were equally common. Most TCR sequences were observed very rarely across donors, whereas some public TCRs were present in many individuals. The sequencing pipeline was judged likely to have produced a cluster of highly shared sequence variants as a technical artifact. In vitro tests confirmed that a few of the cytomegalovirus-associated TCR beta chains recognize cytomegalovirus antigens. In a later analysis, the rate of TCR association differed among HLA loci, with DRB1 alleles having the most associated TCRs and HLA-C alleles having the fewest. The authors suggested that the approach could potentially be extended to other disease states and immunological phenotypes. According to a later analysis, most CMV-associated TCR beta chains appeared to be HLA-restricted, and the HLA associations seemed to be driven largely by CMV exposure. In a later genetic analysis, a missense DCLRE1C variant was associated with V-gene and J-gene trimming of TCR beta chains, and the association was replicated in an independent cohort. In the study, some 160 TCR beta chains were listed as associated with cytomegalovirus. According to a later analysis, parvovirus B19, influenza, CMV and Epstein-Barr virus appeared linked to several top co-occurrence clusters.

The junction shows trimming of 2 bases on V and 2 bases on J, plus 13 bases between the germline ends. Taken from cysteine to phenylalanine, the CDR3 has 16 residues. Kept here is only the CDR3 DNA, which spans 48 bases and is read in frame from base 1. The CDR1 and CDR2 encoded by the germline V gene (reference sequence) are SGHKS and YYEKEE. In total, more than 500 healthy bone marrow donors made up the cohort. At the time of sampling, every cohort member was nominally healthy, though immune exposures that went unrecorded were likely present. The donor tested CMV seropositive and was one of the 289 seropositive cohort members. Each donor provided a peripheral blood sample, and peripheral blood mononuclear cells were used for TCR beta sequencing. Genomic DNA was extracted from the blood cell samples with the Qiagen DNeasy Blood Extraction Kit. Library creation used the immunoSEQ multiplex PCR assay. A mixture of 60 forward primers for TCR Vbeta segments and 13 reverse primers for TCR Jbeta segments was used in the multiplex PCR. The CDR3 region of rearranged TCR beta genes was amplified from genomic DNA by a multiplex PCR assay. On the Illumina HiSeq System, the amplified TCR beta libraries were sequenced as 87-base-pair reads. The original methods were these. Across the 666 repertoires, a later analysis counted 80 million or so unique TCR beta chains, 9.5 million to 13 million of which were shared by at least two donors. A nearest-neighbor algorithm error-corrected the raw reads and collapsed the reads into unique sequences, merging closely related sequences to remove PCR and sequencing errors. Alignment of CDR3 sequences to IMGT reference sequences was used to assign V, D and J gene segments. Each retained sequence needed at least a six-nucleotide match to both a V gene segment and a J gene segment. Rearrangements were called productive when the CDR3 lacked stop codons and stayed in frame with V and J; all others were non-productive. Following IMGT convention, CDR3 was defined as the stretch from the second conserved V-encoded cysteine up to the conserved J-encoded phenylalanine. The earlier analysis of about 620 of the donors excluded sequences that lacked an unambiguous match to a single V gene segment. An earlier analysis of several hundred of the donors called V segments functional above 56.7% productive rearrangements and segregating when the between-donor standard deviation exceeded 5%. To diagnose cytomegalovirus status from the catalog of TCR beta chain sequences, a statistical classification framework was built. In a later analysis, V and J genes were assigned by comparing TCR nucleotide sequences against IMGT/GENE-DB human TR gene sequences. Using the TCRdist pipeline, a later analysis assigned CDR3 sequences along with most-parsimonious VDJ recombination scenarios. In a later analysis, every TCR beta chain was defined by the combination of its CDR3 amino acid sequence and its V-gene family, and reads without a unique V-gene family were dropped. In a later analysis, nearly 600 highly shared, low-generation-probability nucleotide sequences were removed to address suspected cross-contamination and a sequencing artifact. A later analysis calculated a clonal expansion index for each public chain from normalized within-repertoire ranks of inferred template counts. A later analysis computed generation probabilities with a VDJ recombination model fitted to out-of-frame rearrangements, and checked the results against IGoR. In a later analysis, hypergeometric tests were used to score TCR-TCR, TCR-HLA and TCR-CMV co-occurrence, with a repertoire-size bias correction applied to TCR pairs. False discovery rates were estimated in a later analysis by permuting HLA or CMV assignments 20 times. In a later analysis, co-occurring TCRs were grouped using DBSCAN, with TCRdist sequence similarity added in when clustering inside HLA-allele-positive subsets. Repertoires with fewer than 30,000 or more than 120,000 public chains were left out of co-occurrence clustering, as were four to six repertoires with anomalous nucleotide sharing. TCRdb obtained this table from immuneACCESS and retained in-frame rearrangements with V and J assigned. These tables miss some clones; where compared with another copy, unresolved V genes account for less than half of the shortfall, and the remainder is unexplained. V and J calls plus clone size are reproduced from that table; the DNA served to infer D and trimming. Here the sample has some 150,000 clones; roughly three quarters occur a single time. 8% to 10% of the sample is in the top ten clones.

The receptor was isolated from a man aged 18 to 29 in good health and CMV-seropositive. The chain is assembled from TRBV5-5 and TRBJ2-2; a weak D assignment points to TRBD2 (6 bases agree). The source material was PBMCs. The base sequence is TGTGCCAGCAGCTTTGGTGCGGGGACTAACACCGGGGAGCTGTTTTTT. Its product reads: CASSFGAGTNTGELFF.